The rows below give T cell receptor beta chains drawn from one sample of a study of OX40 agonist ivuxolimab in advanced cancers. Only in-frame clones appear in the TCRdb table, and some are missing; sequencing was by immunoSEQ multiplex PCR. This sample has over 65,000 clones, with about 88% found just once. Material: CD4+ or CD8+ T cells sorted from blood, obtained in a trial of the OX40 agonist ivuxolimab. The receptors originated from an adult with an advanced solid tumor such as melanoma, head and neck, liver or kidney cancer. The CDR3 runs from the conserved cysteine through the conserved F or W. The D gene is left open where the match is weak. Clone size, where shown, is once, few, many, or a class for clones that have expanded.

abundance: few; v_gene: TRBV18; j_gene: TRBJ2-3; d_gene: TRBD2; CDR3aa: CASSPPGILAGGDTQYF; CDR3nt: TGTGCCAGCTCACCACCCGGCATCCTAGCGGGGGGGGATACGCAGTATTTT
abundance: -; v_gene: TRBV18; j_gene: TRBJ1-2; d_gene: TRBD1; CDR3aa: CASSYLDRVTYGYTF; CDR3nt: TGTGCCAGCTCATACCTGGACAGGGTTACATATGGCTACACCTTC
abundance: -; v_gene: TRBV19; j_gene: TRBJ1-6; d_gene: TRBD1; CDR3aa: CASSTRQGSSPLHF; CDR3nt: TGTGCCAGTAGTACCCGACAGGGATCTTCACCCCTCCACTTT
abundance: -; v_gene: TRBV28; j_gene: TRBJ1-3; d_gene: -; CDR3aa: CASDSGLGNTIYF; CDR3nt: TGTGCCAGCGATTCAGGGCTGGGAAACACCATATATTTT
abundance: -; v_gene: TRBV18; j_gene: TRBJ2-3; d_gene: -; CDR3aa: CASSPNFRGITDTQYF; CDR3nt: TGTGCCAGCTCACCCAACTTTAGAGGTATCACAGATACGCAGTATTTT
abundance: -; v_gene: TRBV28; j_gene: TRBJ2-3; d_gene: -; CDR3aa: CASGILVPQYF; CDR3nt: TGTGCCAGCGGGATACTAGTTCCGCAGTATTTT
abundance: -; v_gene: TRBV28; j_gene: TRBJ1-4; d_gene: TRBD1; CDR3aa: CASKGRDRDFEKLFF; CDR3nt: TGTGCCAGCAAAGGACGGGACAGGGATTTCGAAAAACTGTTTTTT
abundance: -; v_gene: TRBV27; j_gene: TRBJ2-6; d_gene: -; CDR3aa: CASSLSFGANVLTF; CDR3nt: TGTGCCAGCAGTTTATCGTTCGGGGCCAACGTCCTGACTTTC
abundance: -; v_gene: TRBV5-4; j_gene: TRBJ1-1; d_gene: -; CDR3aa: CASSRLGTVEAFF; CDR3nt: TGTGCCAGCAGCCGATTAGGGACTGTTGAAGCTTTCTTT
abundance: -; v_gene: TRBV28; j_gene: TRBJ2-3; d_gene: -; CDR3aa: CAIGGPDTDTQYF; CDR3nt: TGTGCAATCGGGGGGCCGGACACAGATACGCAGTATTTT
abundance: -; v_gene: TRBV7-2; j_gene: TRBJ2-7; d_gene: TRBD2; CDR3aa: CASSLGLAGGLSEQYF; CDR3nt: TGTGCCAGCAGCTTAGGGCTAGCGGGGGGGCTGTCCGAGCAGTACTTC
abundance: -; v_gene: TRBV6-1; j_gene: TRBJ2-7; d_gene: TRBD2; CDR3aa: CASSISTSGTYEQYF; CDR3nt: TGTGCCAGCAGTATATCGACTAGCGGTACCTACGAGCAGTACTTC
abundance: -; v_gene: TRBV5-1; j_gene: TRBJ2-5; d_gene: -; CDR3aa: CASSPIGGATVQETQYF; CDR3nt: TGCGCCAGCAGCCCGATCGGGGGAGCAACAGTACAAGAGACCCAGTACTTC
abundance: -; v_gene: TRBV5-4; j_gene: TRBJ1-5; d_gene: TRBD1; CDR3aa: CASSTGTGRINQPQHF; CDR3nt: TGTGCCAGCAGCACGGGGACAGGTCGAATCAATCAGCCCCAGCATTTT
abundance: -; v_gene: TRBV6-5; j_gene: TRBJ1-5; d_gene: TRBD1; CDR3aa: CASSFGTGGWQPQHF; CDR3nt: TGTGCCAGCAGTTTTGGGACAGGGGGTTGGCAGCCCCAGCATTTT
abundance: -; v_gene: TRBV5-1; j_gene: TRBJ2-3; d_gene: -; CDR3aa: CASSLTPTSTDTQYF; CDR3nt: TGCGCCAGCAGCTTAACCCCGACTAGCACAGATACGCAGTATTTT
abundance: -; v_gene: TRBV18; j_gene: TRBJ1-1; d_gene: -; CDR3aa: CASSEKQGVNTEAFF; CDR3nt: TGTGCCAGCTCAGAAAAACAGGGAGTGAACACTGAAGCTTTCTTT
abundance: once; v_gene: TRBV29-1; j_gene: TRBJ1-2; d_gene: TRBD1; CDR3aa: CSVVDRGDYGYTF; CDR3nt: TGCAGCGTCGTGGACAGGGGGGACTATGGCTACACCTTC
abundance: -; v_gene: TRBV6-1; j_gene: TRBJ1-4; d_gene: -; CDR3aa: CASSDGGRRGATNEKLFF; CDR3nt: TGTGCCAGCAGTGACGGGGGACGTAGAGGGGCAACTAATGAAAAACTGTTTTTT
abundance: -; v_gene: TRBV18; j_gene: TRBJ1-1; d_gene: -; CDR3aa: CASTTSDSAAFF; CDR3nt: TGTGCCAGCACTACTTCGGACAGCGCGGCTTTCTTT
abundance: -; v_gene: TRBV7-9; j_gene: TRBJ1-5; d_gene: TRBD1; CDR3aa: CASSLDRGILQPQHF; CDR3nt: TGTGCCAGCAGCTTAGACAGGGGAATTTTACAGCCCCAGCATTTT
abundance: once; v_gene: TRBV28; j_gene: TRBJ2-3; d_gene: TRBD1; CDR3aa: CASGIRTGGITDTQYF; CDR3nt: TGTGCCAGCGGCATTAGGACAGGGGGAATCACAGATACGCAGTATTTT
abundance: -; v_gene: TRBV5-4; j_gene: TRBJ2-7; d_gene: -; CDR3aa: CASSIPSAYEQYF; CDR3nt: TGTGCCAGCAGTATTCCTAGCGCCTACGAGCAGTACTTC
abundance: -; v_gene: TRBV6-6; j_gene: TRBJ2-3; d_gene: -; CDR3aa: CASSYLGLARDTQYF; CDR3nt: TGTGCCAGCAGTTACCTGGGACTCGCTAGGGATACGCAGTATTTT
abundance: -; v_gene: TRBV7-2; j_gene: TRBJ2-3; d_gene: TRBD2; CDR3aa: CASSLEGTSGRQYF; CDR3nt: TGTGCCAGCAGCTTAGAGGGTACTAGCGGGCGGCAGTATTTT
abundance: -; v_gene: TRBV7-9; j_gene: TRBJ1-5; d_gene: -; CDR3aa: CASSLALDGNSRQPQHF; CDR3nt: TGTGCCAGCAGCTTAGCTTTGGATGGGAATAGCCGTCAGCCCCAGCATTTT
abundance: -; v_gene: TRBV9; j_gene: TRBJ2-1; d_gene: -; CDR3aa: CASSVVSRVVNEQFF; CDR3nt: TGTGCCAGCAGCGTAGTATCAAGGGTTGTCAATGAGCAGTTCTTC
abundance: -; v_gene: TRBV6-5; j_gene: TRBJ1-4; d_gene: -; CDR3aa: CASSYLGGSNEKLFF; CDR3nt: TGTGCCAGCAGTTACCTCGGGGGGTCCAATGAAAAACTGTTTTTT